This TCR beta chain emerged from a study of graft-versus-host responses after intestinal transplantation. Whole-study findings and limits: Among circulating GvH clones, peak levels were associated with early post-transplant declines in HvG clones.

Regarding this clone: No antigen is known for it. The sample contains more than one DNA sequence encoding this CDR3.

Germline V gives CDR1 SGHRS, CDR2 YFSETQ. The V segment lost 1 base and the J segment 1 base; nucleotides outside the gene matches: 9. The CDR3 extends over 17 amino acids. Clones were sequenced by immunoSEQ multiplex PCR, and TCRdb holds only the in-frame ones, with some missing. Of 23,000 or so clones in the sample, roughly four fifths were seen once. This receptor was taken from a human donor who was the organ donor for an intestinal transplant. This chain joins TRBV5-1 and TRBJ2-7; 9 nucleotides align to TRBD2. The material sequenced was unstimulated CD8+ T cells sorted from spleen or lymph node cells, taken before transplant. CDR3 nucleotide sequence: TGCGCCAGCAGCTTGTCACCGCGGGGGGGCGTATCCTACGAGCAGTACTTC. Its protein is CASSLSPRGGVSYEQYF.